This TCR beta chain derives from a study of OX40 agonist ivuxolimab in advanced cancers. General study findings and limits: There were, on average, more expanded clones in CD8+ T cells than in CD4+.

Some clones are missing from TCRdb's copy, which holds only in-frame ones; the method was immunoSEQ multiplex PCR. The sample holds more than 60,000 clones, around 89% seen once. Trimming shortened V by 5 bases and J by 7 bases, and 12 bases separated the two germline ends. The CDR3 has 11 residues. Germline CDR1 DFQATT, CDR2 SNEGSKA (reference sequence). Patients were ineligible given autoimmune disease history or systemic immunosuppression. With respect to this clone: No antigen is known for it.

Specimen: CD4+ or CD8+ T cells sorted from blood, collected in a trial of the OX40 agonist ivuxolimab. This sequence originates from an adult with an advanced solid tumor such as melanoma, head and neck, liver or kidney cancer. The chain uses TRBV20-1 and TRBJ2-7, with D tentatively TRBD2 (6 bases). The CDR3 nucleotides read TGCAGTGCTTTTAGGGAGGTTGAGCAGTACTTC. Its protein is CSAFREVEQYF.